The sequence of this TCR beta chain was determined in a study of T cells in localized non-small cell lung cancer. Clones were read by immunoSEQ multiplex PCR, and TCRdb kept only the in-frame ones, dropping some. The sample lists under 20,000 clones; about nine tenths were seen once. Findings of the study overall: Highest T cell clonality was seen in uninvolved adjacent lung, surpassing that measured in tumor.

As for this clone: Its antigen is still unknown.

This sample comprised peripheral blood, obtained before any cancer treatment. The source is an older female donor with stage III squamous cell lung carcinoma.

Here the CDR3 DNA reads TGTGCCAGCTCACCCGACAGGGAGGGCTCCTACGAGCAGTACTTC. The encoded protein is CASSPDREGSYEQYF. The gene calls are TRBV18 and TRBJ2-7; tentatively, D is TRBD1 or TRBD2 (7 bases each). The germline gives CDR1 KGHSH, CDR2 LQKENI. This CDR3 region has 15 residues. V was clipped by 3 bases and J by 0 bases, with 12 bases between them.